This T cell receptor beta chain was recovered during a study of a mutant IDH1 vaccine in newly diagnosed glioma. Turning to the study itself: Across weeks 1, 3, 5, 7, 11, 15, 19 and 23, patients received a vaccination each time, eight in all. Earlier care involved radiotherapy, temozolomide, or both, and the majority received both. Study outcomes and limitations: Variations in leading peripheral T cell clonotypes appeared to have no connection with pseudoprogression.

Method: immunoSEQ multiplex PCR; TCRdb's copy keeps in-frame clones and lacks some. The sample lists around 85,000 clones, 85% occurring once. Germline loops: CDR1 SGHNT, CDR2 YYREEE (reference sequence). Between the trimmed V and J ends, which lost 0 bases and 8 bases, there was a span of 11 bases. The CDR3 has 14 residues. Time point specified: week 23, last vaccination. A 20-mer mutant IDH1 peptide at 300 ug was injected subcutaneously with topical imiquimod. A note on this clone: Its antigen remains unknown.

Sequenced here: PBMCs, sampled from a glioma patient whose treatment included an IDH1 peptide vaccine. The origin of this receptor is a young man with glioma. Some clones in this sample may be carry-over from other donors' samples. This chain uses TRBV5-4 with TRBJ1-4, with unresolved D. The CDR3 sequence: CASSLVGSDEKLFF. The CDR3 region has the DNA TGTGCCAGCAGCTTGGTGGGGTCAGACGAAAAACTGTTTTTT.